This record covers a single TCR beta chain. This clone is labeled medium-sized (0.01 to 0.1%). Its antigen is currently not known. No per-base quality is available; no much larger clone lies one base away. Receptor libraries were prepared by PCR. The listed sequencing device is Illumina HiSeq 4000. The TCR beta-chain CDR3 region of each patient was profiled by high-throughput sequencing. In the source study's methods: CDR3 differences across clinicopathological groups were used to build a classifier for discriminating distant-metastatic papillary thyroid cancer patients. Repertoire diversity was assessed with the Shannon index, and tumor-blood repertoire similarity with the Morisita-Horn index. TCRdb trimmed the raw reads at Q25, called clones with MiXCR and kept productive beta chains. None of the V and J calls come from the authors' own analysis; TCRdb made them. This sample is represented by approximately 18,000 clones; about 28% of them were singletons. About 23% of the sample lies in the top ten.

The entry originates in a study of metastatic and nonmetastatic thyroid tumors (dated by TCRdb to 2020 to 2021). At the level of the whole study: The researchers compared repertoires between peripheral blood samples and tumor or nodule tissue samples from patients with malignant or benign thyroid disease.

No treatment had been received by any patient before thyroid surgery. The study retrospectively analysed patient clinical samples collected from the early 2010s to the late 2010s using T-cell receptor beta sequencing. Here is what the overall study found, with its caveats: In both blood and tumor samples, TCR beta diversity was reported to be significantly higher in malignant tumors than in benign nodules.

Spanning cysteine to phenylalanine, the CDR3 consists of 16 amino acids. Kept here is only the CDR3 DNA, which spans 48 bases and is read in frame from base 1. The germline V gene sets CDR1 to MNHNS and CDR2 to SASEGT. Clipping removes 7 bases from V and 3 bases from J, with 5 as the unmatched junction base count. The material sequenced was tumor tissue. The sequence is built from TRBV6-1 and TRBJ1-6; TRBD1 matches 11 bases in the middle. The receptor was derived from a female donor with papillary thyroid cancer or a benign thyroid nodule (not recorded which). Some clones in this sample may be carry-over from other donors' samples. The CDR3 reads CASMRTGGNYNSPLHF. The nucleotides are TGTGCCAGCATGCGGACAGGGGGCAACTATAATTCACCCCTCCACTTT.